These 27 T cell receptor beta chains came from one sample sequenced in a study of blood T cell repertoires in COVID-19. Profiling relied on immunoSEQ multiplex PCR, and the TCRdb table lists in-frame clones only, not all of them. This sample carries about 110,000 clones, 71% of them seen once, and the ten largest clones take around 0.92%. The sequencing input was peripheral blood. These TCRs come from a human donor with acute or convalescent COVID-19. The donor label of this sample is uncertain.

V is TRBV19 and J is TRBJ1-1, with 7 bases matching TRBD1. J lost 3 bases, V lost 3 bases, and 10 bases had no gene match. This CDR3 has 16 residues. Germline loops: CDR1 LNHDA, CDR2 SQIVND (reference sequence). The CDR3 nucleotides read TGTGCCAGTAGTATCCGTCGGGACAGTGAGTACACTGAAGCTTTCTTT. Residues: CASSIRRDSEYTEAFF. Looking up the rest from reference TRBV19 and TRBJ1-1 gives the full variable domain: DGGITQSPKYLFRKEGQNVTLSCEQNLNHDAMYWYRQDPGQGLRLIYYSQIVNDFQKGDIAEGYSVSREKKESFPLTVTSAQKNPTAFYLCASSIRRDSEYTEAFFGQGTRLTVV.

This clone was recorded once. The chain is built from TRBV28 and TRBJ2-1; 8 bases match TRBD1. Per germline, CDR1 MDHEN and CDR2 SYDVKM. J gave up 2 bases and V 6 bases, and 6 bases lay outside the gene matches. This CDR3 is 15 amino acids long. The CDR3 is CASSLQGGTYNEQFF. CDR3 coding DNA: TGTGCCAGCAGCTTACAGGGGGGCACCTACAATGAGCAGTTCTTC.

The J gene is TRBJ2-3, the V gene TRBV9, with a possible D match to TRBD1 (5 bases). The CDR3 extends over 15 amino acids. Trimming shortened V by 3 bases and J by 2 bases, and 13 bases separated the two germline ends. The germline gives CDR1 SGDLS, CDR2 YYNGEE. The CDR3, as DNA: TGTGCCAGCAGCGCCTTCTGGGGCCCCACAGATACGCAGTATTTT. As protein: CASSAFWGPTDTQYF.

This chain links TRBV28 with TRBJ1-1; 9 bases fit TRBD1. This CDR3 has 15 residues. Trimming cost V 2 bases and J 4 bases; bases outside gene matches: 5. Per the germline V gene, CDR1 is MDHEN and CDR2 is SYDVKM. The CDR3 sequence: CASSLGQGRGTEAFF. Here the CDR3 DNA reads TGTGCCAGCAGTTTAGGACAGGGGCGGGGCACTGAAGCTTTCTTT.

The CDR3 region is CASRKSGFEQFF. Written as DNA, the CDR3 is TGTGCCAGCAGAAAATCAGGGTTTGAGCAGTTCTTC. V gene TRBV2 combines with J gene TRBJ2-1; possibly TRBD1 for D (5 bases). This CDR3 has 12 residues. V was shortened by 6 bases and J by 9 bases, with 12 bases between the two germline ends. CDR1 is SNHLY and CDR2 is FYNNEI in the germline V gene. The complete variable domain, with remaining parts taken from reference TRBV2 and TRBJ2-1, reads EPEVTQTPSHQVTQMGQEVILRCVPISNHLYFYWYRQILGQKVEFLVSFYNNEISEKSEIFDDQFSVERPDGSNFTLKIRSTKLEDSAMYFCASRKSGFEQFFGPGTRLTVL.

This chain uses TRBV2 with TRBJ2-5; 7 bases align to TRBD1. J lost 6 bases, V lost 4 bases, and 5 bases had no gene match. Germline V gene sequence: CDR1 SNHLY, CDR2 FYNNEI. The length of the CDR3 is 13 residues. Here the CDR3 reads CASSVEGAKTQYF. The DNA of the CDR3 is TGTGCCAGCAGTGTTGAGGGGGCAAAGACCCAGTACTTC.

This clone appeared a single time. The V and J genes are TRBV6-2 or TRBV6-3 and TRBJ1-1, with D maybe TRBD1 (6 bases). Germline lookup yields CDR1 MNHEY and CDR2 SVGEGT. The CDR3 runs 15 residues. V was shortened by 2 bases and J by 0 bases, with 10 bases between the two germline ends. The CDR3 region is CASSYPDRMNTEAFF. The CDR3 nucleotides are TGTGCCAGCAGTTACCCCGACAGGATGAACACTGAAGCTTTCTTT.

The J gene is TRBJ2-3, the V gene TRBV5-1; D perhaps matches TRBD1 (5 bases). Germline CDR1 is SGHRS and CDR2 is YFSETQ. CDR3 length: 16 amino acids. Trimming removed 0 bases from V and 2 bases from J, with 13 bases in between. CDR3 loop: CASSLGGDRATDTQYF. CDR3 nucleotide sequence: TGCGCCAGCAGCTTGGGGGGTGACAGAGCCACAGATACGCAGTATTTT.

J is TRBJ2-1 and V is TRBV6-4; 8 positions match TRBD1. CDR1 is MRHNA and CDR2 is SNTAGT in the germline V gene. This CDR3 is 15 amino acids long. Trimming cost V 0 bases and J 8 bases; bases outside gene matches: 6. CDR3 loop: CASSDSTTGVDEQFF. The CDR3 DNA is TGTGCCAGCAGTGACTCGACGACAGGGGTCGATGAGCAGTTCTTC.

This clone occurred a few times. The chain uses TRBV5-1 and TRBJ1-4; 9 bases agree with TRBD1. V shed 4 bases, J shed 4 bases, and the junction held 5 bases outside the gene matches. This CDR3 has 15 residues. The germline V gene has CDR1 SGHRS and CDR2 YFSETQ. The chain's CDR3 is CASSPTGGFNEKLFF. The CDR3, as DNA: TGCGCCAGCAGCCCCACAGGGGGCTTTAATGAAAAACTGTTTTTT.

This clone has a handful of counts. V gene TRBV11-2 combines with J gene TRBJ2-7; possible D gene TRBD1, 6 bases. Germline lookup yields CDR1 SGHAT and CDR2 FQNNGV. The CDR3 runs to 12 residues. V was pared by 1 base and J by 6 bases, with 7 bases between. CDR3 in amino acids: CASSLVGGEQYF. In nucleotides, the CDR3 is TGTGCCAGCAGCTTAGTAGGGGGCGAGCAGTACTTC.

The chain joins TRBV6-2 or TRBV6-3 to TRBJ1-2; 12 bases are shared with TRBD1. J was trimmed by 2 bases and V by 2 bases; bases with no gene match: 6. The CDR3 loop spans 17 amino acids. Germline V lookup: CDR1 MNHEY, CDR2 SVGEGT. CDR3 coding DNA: TGTGCCAGCAGTTACCGAGGGACAGGGGGCTTCAACTATGGCTACACCTTC. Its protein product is CASSYRGTGGFNYGYTF.

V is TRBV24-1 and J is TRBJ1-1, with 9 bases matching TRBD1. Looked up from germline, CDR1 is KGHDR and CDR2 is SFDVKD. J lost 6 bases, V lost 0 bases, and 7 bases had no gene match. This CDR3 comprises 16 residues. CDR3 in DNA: TGTGCCACCAGTGATTTGCTAACAGGGGGCGGGCCTGAAGCTTTCTTT. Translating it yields CATSDLLTGGGPEAFF.

CDR3 in DNA: TGTGCCAGCAGCCCGCAAGGACTAGCACGCACAGATACGCAGTATTTT. Translating it yields CASSPQGLARTDTQYF. This chain joins TRBV3-1 (or the pseudogene TRBV3-2) and TRBJ2-3; TRBD2 matches at 8 bases. Trimming removed 4 bases from V and 1 base from J; junction bases left unmatched: 7. The germline CDR1 and CDR2 sequences are LGHDT and YNNKEL (reference sequence). The CDR3 is 16 amino acids.

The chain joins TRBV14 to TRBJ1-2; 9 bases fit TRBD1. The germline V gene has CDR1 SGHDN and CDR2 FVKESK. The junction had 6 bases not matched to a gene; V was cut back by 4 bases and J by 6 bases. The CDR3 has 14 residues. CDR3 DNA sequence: TGTGCCAGCAGCCTTATGGGACAGGGACATGGCTACACCTTC. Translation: CASSLMGQGHGYTF.

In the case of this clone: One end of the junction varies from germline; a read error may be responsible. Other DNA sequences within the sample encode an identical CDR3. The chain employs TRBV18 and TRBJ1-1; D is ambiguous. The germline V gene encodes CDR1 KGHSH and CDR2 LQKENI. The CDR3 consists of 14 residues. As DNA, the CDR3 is TGTGCCAGCTCCCCACTGGAGATGAACACTGAAGCTTTCTTT. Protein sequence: CASSPLEMNTEAFF. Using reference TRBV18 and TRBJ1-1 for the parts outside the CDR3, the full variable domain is NAGVMQNPRHLVRRRGQEARLRCSPMKGHSHVYWYRQLPEEGLKFMVYLQKENIIDESGMPKERFSAEFPKEGPSILRIQQVVRGDSAAYFCASSPLEMNTEAFFGQGTRLTVV.

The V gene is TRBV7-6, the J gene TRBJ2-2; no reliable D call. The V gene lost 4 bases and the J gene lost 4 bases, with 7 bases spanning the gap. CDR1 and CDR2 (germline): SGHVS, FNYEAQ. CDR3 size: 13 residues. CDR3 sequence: CASSYQVTGELFF. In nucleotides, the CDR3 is TGTGCCAGCAGCTACCAGGTCACCGGGGAGCTGTTTTTT.

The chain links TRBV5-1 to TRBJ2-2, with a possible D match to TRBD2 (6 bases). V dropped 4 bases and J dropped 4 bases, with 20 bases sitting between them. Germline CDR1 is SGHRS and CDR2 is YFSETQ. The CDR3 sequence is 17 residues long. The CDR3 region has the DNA TGCGCCAGCAGCGCCGCGGGAAAGGCCTTGGGCACCGGGGAGCTGTTTTTT. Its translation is CASSAAGKALGTGELFF.

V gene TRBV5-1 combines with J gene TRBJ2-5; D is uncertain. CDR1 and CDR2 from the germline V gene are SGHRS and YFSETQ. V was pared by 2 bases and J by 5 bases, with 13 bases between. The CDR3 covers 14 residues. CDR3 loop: CASSLARTAETQYF. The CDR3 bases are TGCGCCAGCAGCTTAGCCCGAACCGCGGAGACCCAGTACTTC.

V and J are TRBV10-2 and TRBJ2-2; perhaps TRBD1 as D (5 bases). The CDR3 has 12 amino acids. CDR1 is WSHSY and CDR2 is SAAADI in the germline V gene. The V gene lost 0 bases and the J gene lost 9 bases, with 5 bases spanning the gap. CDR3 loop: CASSESGRELFF. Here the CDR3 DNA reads TGCGCCAGCAGTGAGTCGGGGCGGGAGCTGTTTTTT.

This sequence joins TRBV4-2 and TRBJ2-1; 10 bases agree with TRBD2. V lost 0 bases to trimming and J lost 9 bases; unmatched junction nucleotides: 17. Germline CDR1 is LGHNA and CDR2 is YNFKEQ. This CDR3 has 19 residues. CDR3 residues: CASSQDHGGWSGGAGEQFF. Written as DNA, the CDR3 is TGTGCCAGCAGCCAAGATCACGGGGGCTGGAGCGGGGGGGCCGGTGAGCAGTTCTTC.

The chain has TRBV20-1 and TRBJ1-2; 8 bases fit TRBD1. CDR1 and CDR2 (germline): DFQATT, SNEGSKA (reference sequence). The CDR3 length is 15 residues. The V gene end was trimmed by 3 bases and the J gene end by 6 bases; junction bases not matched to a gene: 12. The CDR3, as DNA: TGCAGTGCTAGTAGAACAGGGGGTTGGGTGGATGGCTACACCTTC. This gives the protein CSASRTGGWVDGYTF.

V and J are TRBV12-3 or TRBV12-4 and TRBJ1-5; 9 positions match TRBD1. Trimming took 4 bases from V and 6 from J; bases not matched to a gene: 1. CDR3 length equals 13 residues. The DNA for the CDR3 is TGTGCCAGCAGTTCGACAGGGGGTCAGCCCCAGCATTTT. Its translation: CASSSTGGQPQHF.

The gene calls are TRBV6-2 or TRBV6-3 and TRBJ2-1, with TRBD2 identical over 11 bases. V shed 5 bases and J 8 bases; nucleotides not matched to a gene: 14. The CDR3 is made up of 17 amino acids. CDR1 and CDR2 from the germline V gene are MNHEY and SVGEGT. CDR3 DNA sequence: TGTGCCAGCAGTCCCGACTCCCTAGCGGGGGGCGGGGATGAGCAGTTCTTC. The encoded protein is CASSPDSLAGGGDEQFF.

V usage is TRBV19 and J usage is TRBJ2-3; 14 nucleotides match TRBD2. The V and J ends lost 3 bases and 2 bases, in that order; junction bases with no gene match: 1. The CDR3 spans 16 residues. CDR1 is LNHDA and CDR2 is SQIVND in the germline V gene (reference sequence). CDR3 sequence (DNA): TGTGCCAGTAGTATGGGACTAGCGGGGGCCACAGATACGCAGTATTTT. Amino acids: CASSMGLAGATDTQYF.

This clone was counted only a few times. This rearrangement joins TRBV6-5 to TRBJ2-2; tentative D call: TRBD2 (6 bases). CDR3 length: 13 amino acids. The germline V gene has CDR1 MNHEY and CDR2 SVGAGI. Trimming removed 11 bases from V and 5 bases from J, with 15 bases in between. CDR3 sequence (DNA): TGTGCCGGACTACCTCCCGGAACCGGGGAGCTGTTTTTT. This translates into CAGLPPGTGELFF.

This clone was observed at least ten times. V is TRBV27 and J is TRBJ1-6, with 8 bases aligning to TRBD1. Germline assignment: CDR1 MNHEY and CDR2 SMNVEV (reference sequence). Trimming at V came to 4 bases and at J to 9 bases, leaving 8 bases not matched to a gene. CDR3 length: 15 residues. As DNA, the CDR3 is TGTGCCAGCAGTTCCGGACAGGGCGAGGTTTCACCCCTCCACTTT. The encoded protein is CASSSGQGEVSPLHF.